This T cell receptor (beta chain) emerged from a study of identical twins. In its sample, this clonotype was seen a few times. V was pared by 6 bases and J by 0 bases, with 12 bases between. Per the germline V gene, CDR1 is DFQATT and CDR2 is SNEGSKA (reference sequence). The CDR3 is 14 amino acids. MiXCR, run by TCRdb on the 5' RACE reads, gives a single entry per CDR3 protein. The repertoire holds some 760,000 distinct CDR3 sequences, with about 18% as singletons. These data are also associated with another study on T cells expressing NK-cell markers. That work contributes: Sorted T-cell subsets CD3+CD56+NKG2C+, CD3+CD56+NKG2C- and CD3+CD56-NKG2C+ were TCR beta-sequenced. Seven HCMV-seropositive donors and one seronegative donor made up the eight sequenced donors. NKG2C+ dominant clonotype frequencies in five to seven donors were roughly 1.0-7.5% of CD8+ T cells. Nothing established the HCMV specificity of expanded NKG2C+ T cell clones.

This TCR came from a woman aged 18-29 years in good health. This sequence joins TRBV20-1 and TRBJ2-1; D possibly corresponds to TRBD1 (6 bases). The sequencing input was PBMCs. CDR3 nucleotide sequence: TGCAGTGCCCAGGGGCGGTCCTCCTACAATGAGCAGTTCTTC. Residues: CSAQGRSSYNEQFF.